This T cell receptor (beta chain) was retrieved from a study of Ad26.COV2.S vaccination and SARS-CoV-2 variants. Assay: immunoSEQ multiplex PCR; the TCRdb copy retains only in-frame clones and omits some. In the table there are some 340,000 clones, about 82% of which are singletons. Treatment of the sample: roughly 19 received Ad26.COV2.S at low or high dose, single or two shots; 5 received placebo; per-sample allocation not given. Specimens were obtained on day 63 following the first vaccine or placebo injection. The origin of this receptor is a person between 18 and 65 years old who received the Ad26.COV2.S COVID-19 vaccine or a placebo. The sample here was peripheral blood, taken in a trial of Ad26.COV2.S vaccine versus placebo.

The CDR3 is CASSLGAGKETQYF. CDR3 DNA: TGTGCCAGCAGCTTAGGGGCAGGGAAAGAGACCCAGTACTTC. This sequence joins TRBV11-2 and TRBJ2-5; possible D gene TRBD1, 5 bases. CDR1 and CDR2 (germline): SGHAT, FQNNGV. This CDR3 is built from 14 residues. The V gene lost 1 base and the J gene lost 3 bases, with 9 bases spanning the gap. The full variable domain, rest sourced from reference TRBV11-2 and TRBJ2-5, is EAGVAQSPRYKIIEKRQSVAFWCNPISGHATLYWYQQILGQGPKLLIQFQNNGVVDDSQLPKDRFSAERLKGVDSTLKIQPAKLEDSAVYLCASSLGAGKETQYFGPGTRLLVL.